Below, 31 T cell receptor beta chains from the same sample are listed, as sequenced in a study of blood T cell repertoires in COVID-19. Using immunoSEQ multiplex PCR, the repertoire was profiled, and TCRdb retains in-frame clones only, with some absent. The sample contains approximately 220,000 clones, roughly 80% of which appear only once. Sample: peripheral blood. The source is a woman in her seventies with acute or convalescent COVID-19.

Only a few counts were recorded for this clone. The chain has TRBV19 and TRBJ2-2; tentative D call: TRBD1 (5 bases). The CDR3 loop spans 13 amino acids. Trimming shortened V by 10 bases and J by 2 bases, and 11 bases separated the two germline ends. Per the germline V gene, CDR1 is LNHDA and CDR2 is SQIVND (reference sequence). Here the CDR3 DNA reads TGTGCCACCACGGACACCAACACCGGGGAGCTGTTTTTT. It encodes CATTDTNTGELFF. Variable domain in full (rest from reference TRBV19 and TRBJ2-2): DGGITQSPKYLFRKEGQNVTLSCEQNLNHDAMYWYRQDPGQGLRLIYYSQIVNDFQKGDIAEGYSVSREKKESFPLTVTSAQKNPTAFYLCATTDTNTGELFFGEGSRLTVL.

The rearrangement uses TRBV5-6 and TRBJ1-1, with a weak D call TRBD1 (5 bases). Trimming took 4 bases from V and 4 from J, leaving 26 bases between them. The CDR3 runs to 18 residues. The germline V gene encodes CDR1 SGHDT and CDR2 YYEEEE. For the CDR3, the DNA is TGTGCCAGCAGCCCAATCGGGGCGGTTTTACGGGGGAGCACTGAAGCTTTCTTT. Amino acids: CASSPIGAVLRGSTEAFF.

The chain links TRBV5-1 to TRBJ1-2; the match to TRBD1 covers 9 bases. In germline, CDR1 is SGHRS, CDR2 YFSETQ. V shed 4 bases, J shed 0 bases, and the junction held 7 bases outside the gene matches. There are 16 residues in the CDR3. CDR3 region: CASSLGTGTTNYGYTF. CDR3 nucleotide sequence: TGCGCCAGCAGCCTCGGGACAGGGACGACTAACTATGGCTACACCTTC.

The rearrangement joins TRBV5-1 to TRBJ1-2, with 9 bases that match TRBD1. The CDR3 loop spans 13 amino acids. CDR1 is SGHRS, CDR2 YFSETQ, per germline. With V trimmed by 4 bases and J by 5 bases, 3 bases remained unmatched. The CDR3 nucleotides read TGCGCCAGCAGCGTTGACAGGGGGTATGGCTACACCTTC. It yields the protein CASSVDRGYGYTF.

The genes are TRBV14 and TRBJ2-1; a possible D gene is TRBD2 (5 bases). The CDR3 contains 12 residues. Trimming left V 2 bases short and J 7 bases short, with 6 bases between. Germline lookup yields CDR1 SGHDN and CDR2 FVKESK. CDR3: CASSQTRNEQFF. The CDR3 DNA reads TGTGCCAGCAGCCAAACTAGAAATGAGCAGTTCTTC.

The rearrangement uses TRBV28 and TRBJ1-2, with 7 bases fitting TRBD1. CDR3 size: 13 residues. J lost 4 bases, V lost 5 bases, and 4 bases had no gene match. The V gene's germline CDR1 is MDHEN and CDR2 SYDVKM. CDR3 nucleotide sequence: TGTGCCAGCAGTGCGGGACAGTCCTATGGCTACACCTTC. The encoded protein is CASSAGQSYGYTF.

This chain links TRBV6-5 with TRBJ1-2; TRBD1 is a possible D gene (5 bases). The germline CDR1 and CDR2 sequences are MNHEY and SVGAGI. Trimming stripped 10 bases from V and 0 bases from J, with 15 bases between. There are 14 residues in the CDR3. The CDR3 spells CATDSLAPNYGYTF. CDR3 nucleotides: TGTGCCACCGACAGCCTGGCCCCTAACTATGGCTACACCTTC.

The rearrangement joins TRBV7-9 to TRBJ1-2, with 9 nucleotides matching TRBD1. Germline-derived CDR1 and CDR2 are SEHNR and FQNEAQ (reference sequence). The CDR3 sequence is 15 residues long. The V gene end was trimmed by 2 bases and the J gene end by 7 bases; junction bases not matched to a gene: 8. The CDR3 nucleotides read TGTGCCAGCAGCTTACCCACAGGGGGCCTCTTTGGCTACACCTTC. Amino acid sequence: CASSLPTGGLFGYTF.

J is TRBJ2-6 and V is TRBV19; possibly TRBD1 for D (5 bases). V was trimmed by 8 bases and J by 3 bases, leaving 23 bases between them. The CDR3 contains 18 residues. Germline loops: CDR1 LNHDA, CDR2 SQIVND (reference sequence). CDR3 bases: TGTGCCAGTCGTCCATTGCAGGGCGATTTCTTTGGGGCCAACGTCCTGACTTTC. Translating gives CASRPLQGDFFGANVLTF. Full variable domain (outside the CDR3, taken from reference TRBV19 and TRBJ2-6): DGGITQSPKYLFRKEGQNVTLSCEQNLNHDAMYWYRQDPGQGLRLIYYSQIVNDFQKGDIAEGYSVSREKKESFPLTVTSAQKNPTAFYLCASRPLQGDFFGANVLTFGAGSRLTVL.

The rearrangement uses TRBV19 and TRBJ1-1; no clear D. CDR3 length: 12 residues. Germline lookup yields CDR1 LNHDA and CDR2 SQIVND (reference sequence). V shed 7 bases and J shed 9 bases, with 15 bases lying between them. CDR3 protein: CASMAVGVKAFF. The DNA for the CDR3 is TGTGCCAGTATGGCAGTCGGGGTTAAAGCTTTCTTT.

The V and J genes are TRBV7-2 and TRBJ1-5, with 7 nucleotides matching TRBD1. This CDR3 comprises 13 residues. Per germline, CDR1 SGHTA and CDR2 FQGNSA. After removal of 10 bases from V and 3 bases from J, the junction contained 6 bases not matched to a gene. CDR3 sequence reads: CATARGANQPQHF. The DNA of the CDR3 is TGTGCCACAGCCAGGGGGGCCAATCAGCCCCAGCATTTT.

This clone was seen once. V is TRBV27 and J is TRBJ1-5, with 7 bases that match TRBD1. Germline V lookup: CDR1 MNHEY, CDR2 SMNVEV (reference sequence). The CDR3 length is 15 residues. The V and J ends lost 6 bases and 2 bases, in that order; junction bases with no gene match: 7. The CDR3 nucleotides are TGTGCCAGCAGCCGGGAGGGGGCTGGCAATCAGCCCCAGCATTTT. Translating it yields CASSREGAGNQPQHF.

This clone came up once. The rearrangement uses TRBV18 and TRBJ1-5, with D possibly matching TRBD1 (5 bases). Germline loops: CDR1 KGHSH, CDR2 LQKENI. The CDR3 has 12 amino acids. The V gene lost 2 bases and the J gene lost 6 bases, with 5 bases spanning the gap. The CDR3 here is CASSPGAQPQHF. In DNA, the CDR3 is TGTGCCAGCTCACCAGGGGCTCAGCCCCAGCATTTT.

The rearrangement links TRBV12-3 or TRBV12-4 to TRBJ2-3, with D perhaps TRBD1 (6 bases). V dropped 4 bases and J dropped 4 bases, with 9 bases sitting between them. This CDR3 is 13 amino acids long. CDR3 sequence: CASSSGTSDTQYF. The CDR3, as DNA: TGTGCCAGCAGTTCCGGGACATCAGATACGCAGTATTTT.

J is TRBJ1-2 and V is TRBV5-6; 9 positions match TRBD1. V trimming: 4 bases; J trimming: 6 bases; junction bases outside the gene matches: 13. The germline V gene has CDR1 SGHDT and CDR2 YYEEEE. The CDR3 runs 16 residues. The CDR3: CASSGTLQGALNGYTF. The CDR3 DNA reads as TGTGCCAGCAGCGGAACTTTACAGGGGGCGCTGAATGGCTACACCTTC.

This chain links TRBV10-1 with TRBJ2-1, with TRBD2 matching 9 bases. V lost 6 bases, J lost 5 bases, and 8 bases stayed unmatched. From germline, CDR1 is WNHNN and CDR2 SYGVQD (reference sequence). The CDR3 extends over 15 amino acids. Here the CDR3 DNA reads TGCGCCAGCAGCTCCGGGCTAGCGGGGAACAATGAGCAGTTCTTC. Its translation is CASSSGLAGNNEQFF.

Only one count was recorded for this clone. This chain links TRBV4-1 with TRBJ1-1, with D possibly TRBD1 on 6 matching bases. V shed 6 bases and J shed 5 bases, with 16 bases lying between them. Germline CDR1 reads MGHRA; CDR2 reads YSYEKL. The CDR3 is 14 amino acids. This CDR3 is CASSLRDTDTEAFF. In DNA, the CDR3 is TGCGCCAGCAGTCTCAGGGACACCGATACTGAAGCTTTCTTT.

The CDR3 nucleotides read TGTGCCAGCAGTTATGGGGGGGTGAACACTGAAGCTTTCTTT. Residues: CASSYGGVNTEAFF. This rearrangement joins TRBV6-5 to TRBJ1-1, with D tentatively TRBD1 (5 bases). V lost 3 bases and J lost 0, with 8 bases in between. The CDR3 runs 14 residues. CDR1 and CDR2 (germline): MNHEY, SVGAGI.

The chain uses TRBV5-1 and TRBJ2-7, with 9 bases fitting TRBD2. Trimming removed 4 bases from V and 6 bases from J; junction bases left unmatched: 8. CDR1 SGHRS and CDR2 YFSETQ come from the germline V gene. The CDR3 runs to 14 residues. The CDR3 protein is CASSPVASGVEQYF. In DNA, the CDR3 is TGCGCCAGCAGCCCCGTGGCTAGCGGGGTCGAGCAGTACTTC.

V usage is TRBV10-1 and J usage is TRBJ1-1; D not resolved. The V gene lost 3 bases and the J gene lost 4 bases, with 6 bases spanning the gap. This CDR3 is built from 12 residues. Germline CDR1 reads WNHNN; CDR2 reads SYGVQD (reference sequence). The CDR3 coding sequence is TGCGCCAGCAGTGACACGGGCACTGAAGCTTTCTTT. This encodes CASSDTGTEAFF.

V and J are TRBV18 and TRBJ1-1, with D possibly TRBD1 on 5 matching bases. With 1 base removed from V and 4 bases from J, the gap between germline ends came to 16 bases. The germline CDR1 and CDR2 sequences are KGHSH and LQKENI. The CDR3 length is 16 residues. The CDR3 DNA reads TGTGCCAGCTCACCACTATCGGACACATGGGGCACTGAAGCTTTCTTT. Translation gives CASSPLSDTWGTEAFF.

This clone was counted ten times or more. The rearrangement links TRBV6-2 or TRBV6-3 to TRBJ2-5, with unresolved D. CDR1 MNHEY and CDR2 SVGEGT come from the germline V gene. V lost 2 bases, J lost 1 base, and 8 bases lay in between. This CDR3 region has 14 residues. The CDR3 DNA reads TGTGCCAGCAGTTACCAGGCCGGCCAAGAGACCCAGTACTTC. It is translated as CASSYQAGQETQYF.

This chain links TRBV7-2 with TRBJ1-3; no reliable D call. This CDR3 comprises 14 residues. Germline V gene data show CDR1 as SGHTA and CDR2 as FQGNSA. Trimming took 5 bases from V and 2 from J, leaving 10 bases between them. The CDR3 reads CASSEQLTGNTIYF. In DNA, the CDR3 is TGTGCCAGCAGCGAACAGCTTACTGGAAACACCATATATTTT.

This chain uses TRBV27 with TRBJ1-1; 7 bases line up with TRBD1. V lost 7 bases and J lost 3; bases outside the gene matches: 11. CDR3 length equals 15 residues. Germline values: CDR1 MNHEY, CDR2 SMNVEV (reference sequence). The CDR3 bases are TGTGCCAGCAAGATGCAGGGGGACGGGTACACTGAAGCTTTCTTT. Translation gives CASKMQGDGYTEAFF.

This clone occurred a few times. The rearrangement uses TRBV4-2 and TRBJ2-7; no firm D call. V was cut by 0 bases and J by 7 bases, with 13 bases left in between. The CDR3 contains 14 residues. CDR1 is LGHNA, CDR2 YNFKEQ, per germline. The CDR3 loop is CASSQDETPGEQYF. In DNA form, the CDR3 reads TGTGCCAGCAGCCAAGATGAGACTCCCGGGGAGCAGTACTTC.

The J gene is TRBJ1-6, the V gene TRBV27, with 7 bases lining up with TRBD1. The germline V gene has CDR1 MNHEY and CDR2 SMNVEV (reference sequence). The CDR3 spans 15 residues. V shed 5 bases, J shed 6 bases, and the junction held 7 bases outside the gene matches. CDR3 residues: CASSRQTGINSPLHF. CDR3 coding DNA: TGTGCCAGCAGTCGCCAGACAGGGATTAATTCACCCCTCCACTTT.

CDR3 sequence: CASSTRQGARANEKLFF. In DNA form, the CDR3 reads TGTGCCAGCAGCACCCGACAGGGGGCGCGGGCTAATGAAAAACTGTTTTTT. The genes are TRBV7-9 and TRBJ1-4; TRBD1 agrees at 10 bases. V was clipped by 5 bases and J by 3 bases; unmatched bases: 9. The CDR3 runs 17 residues. Germline V gene lookup returns CDR1 SEHNR and CDR2 FQNEAQ (reference sequence).

J is TRBJ1-2 and V is TRBV28; 9 bases line up with TRBD1. The trim removed 2 bases at V and 5 bases at J, leaving 12 bases unmatched. This CDR3 region has 17 residues. Looked up from germline, CDR1 is MDHEN and CDR2 is SYDVKM. The CDR3 here is CASSLRRGGQGRYGYTF. The CDR3 DNA reads TGTGCCAGCAGTTTAAGAAGGGGGGGACAGGGAAGGTATGGCTACACCTTC.

CDR3 region: CASSPMSVPSYEQYF. CDR3 DNA sequence: TGTGCCAGCTCACCAATGTCAGTCCCCTCCTACGAGCAGTACTTC. This chain links TRBV18 with TRBJ2-7; no clear D gene. Germline V CDR1 and CDR2: KGHSH, LQKENI. V lost 2 bases, J lost 0 bases, and 11 bases lay in between. The CDR3 runs 15 residues.

This clone occurred once. The V and J genes are TRBV5-1 and TRBJ2-3; 10 bases fit TRBD2. The junction had 19 bases not matched to a gene; V was cut back by 4 bases and J by 2 bases. The CDR3 length is 20 residues. CDR1 and CDR2 from the germline V gene are SGHRS and YFSETQ. CDR3 loop: CASSMRVAGGLLRVTDTQYF. CDR3 nucleotide sequence: TGCGCCAGCAGCATGAGGGTAGCGGGGGGCCTCTTACGAGTCACAGATACGCAGTATTTT.

This chain uses TRBV7-2 with TRBJ1-3; D might be TRBD1 (6 bases). Germline V gene lookup returns CDR1 SGHTA and CDR2 FQGNSA. This CDR3 region has 17 residues. Trimming pared 5 bases from V and 1 base from J, leaving 18 bases between. CDR3 DNA sequence: TGTGCCAGCAGCCCGAGGGAACAGGGAGTTTCTGGAAACACCATATATTTT. This translates into CASSPREQGVSGNTIYF.